A selection of T cell receptor beta chains follows, all from one sample in a study of Tregs in tolerant kidney transplant recipients. Measured with immunoSEQ multiplex PCR; TCRdb has only the in-frame clones, and not every one. The sample records around 120,000 clones, 92% being singletons. The material sequenced was CD4+ T cells from blood. The receptor set was obtained from a human donor in good health. The CDR3 runs from the conserved cysteine through the conserved F or W. The D gene is left open where the match is weak.

TRBV29-1	.	12	TRBJ1-2	CSGGQTNYGYTF
TRBV7-8	.	13	TRBJ2-7	CASSRGPGNEQYF
TRBV5-4	.	13	TRBJ2-5	CASSLDRQETQYF
TRBV18	TRBD1	15	TRBJ1-1	CASSVRTGPNTEAFF
TRBV27	TRBD1	16	TRBJ1-2	CASTPPAGEVRGLYTF
TRBV7-3	.	13	TRBJ2-5	CASSLTFQETQYF
TRBV18	.	13	TRBJ2-7	CASSPADNHEQYF
TRBV7-8	.	16	TRBJ2-5	CASSLDSWGRQETQYF
TRBV18	TRBD1	15	TRBJ1-3	CASSVGTASGNTIYF
TRBV18	.	13	TRBJ1-2	CASSPPGFYGYTF
TRBV6-1	TRBD1	18	TRBJ1-5	CASSEPPTGFYSNQPQHF
TRBV6-1	.	13	TRBJ1-2	CASSHRGAHGYTF
TRBV13	.	15	TRBJ1-2	CASSLAAGSIYGYTF
TRBV4-1	.	15	TRBJ1-2	CASSQVVRQGRIDTF
TRBV29-1	TRBD1	15	TRBJ1-1	CSVPRQGSLNTEAFF
TRBV5-1	.	16	TRBJ2-6	CASSPGPISGANVLTF
TRBV7-6	.	15	TRBJ1-5	CASSVQGGSNQPQHF
TRBV5-1	.	13	TRBJ2-3	CASSLSRADTQYF
TRBV10-2	.	11	TRBJ2-1	CASSQLDEQFF
TRBV11-2	.	13	TRBJ2-3	CASSLAGADTQYF
TRBV11-2	.	14	TRBJ2-1	CASSPVWAGNEQFF
TRBV2	.	13	TRBJ2-2	CASTFQGTGELFF
TRBV18	.	14	TRBJ2-4	CASSPANRVDIQYF
TRBV4-1	TRBD2	13	TRBJ2-5	CASSRLAGETQYF
TRBV19	TRBD1	14	TRBJ1-1	CASRGQDKNTEAFF
TRBV6-5	.	14	TRBJ2-2	CASSYSPPTGELFF
TRBV7-2	.	14	TRBJ2-7	CASSLVGGDYEQYF
TRBV2	TRBD2	15	TRBJ2-7	CASSGLAGQQGEQYF
TRBV11-2	.	17	TRBJ1-3	CASSWRRQASSGNTIYF
TRBV6-1	.	14	TRBJ1-2	CASSERRGDYGYTF
TRBV4-1	TRBD2	19	TRBJ2-3	CASSQARGLAGGPADTQYF
TRBV5-1	TRBD1	16	TRBJ2-1	CASSPRQGRTYNEQFF
TRBV11-2	.	16	TRBJ1-2	CASSLSSGGVNYGYTF
TRBV6-1	TRBD1	13	TRBJ1-2	CASRLGTANGYTF
TRBV30	.	15	TRBJ2-7	CAWTLAGRSVYEQYF
TRBV10-3	.	12	TRBJ1-2	CAISEGRVGYTF
TRBV11-2	.	12	TRBJ2-7	CASSRTLYEQYF
TRBV7-7	TRBD2	14	TRBJ2-1	CASSQSPGGNEQFF
TRBV4-1	.	13	TRBJ1-1	CASSQVAKIEAFF
TRBV27	.	16	TRBJ2-3	CASSLQGGLRTDTQYF